Listed below are T cell receptor beta chains from one sample, sequenced in a study of blood T cells in healthy people across ages. TCRdb re-called the 5' RACE reads with MiXCR, one entry per CDR3 protein. Of approximately 780,000 distinct CDR3 sequences in the sample, about 26% are singletons; the top ten hold 3%. The same sample was also used in a study of T cells of mothers and their children.

Sequences were obtained from blood. The source of these receptors is a boy aged 10-17 years in good health. CDR3s include the opening cysteine and the closing phenylalanine or tryptophan. D genes are given only for firm matches. Only part of the rows carry a size: once, few, many, or a class if the clone is expanded.

J,V,size,D,CDR3,DNA
TRBJ1-1,TRBV11-2,NA,TRBD1,CASSRGQSRDTEAFF,TGTGCCAGCAGCCGGGGACAGTCCAGGGACACTGAAGCTTTCTTT
TRBJ2-1,TRBV11-2,NA,NA,CASSLDLVEHNEQFF,TGTGCCAGCAGCTTAGATCTAGTGGAACACAATGAGCAGTTCTTC
TRBJ2-7,TRBV20-1,NA,TRBD1,CGATDRGYEQYF,TGCGGTGCGACGGACAGGGGCTACGAGCAGTACTTC
TRBJ2-7,TRBV6-6,few,TRBD1,CACSAYRGLYEQYF,TGTGCCTGCAGTGCATACAGGGGGCTGTACGAGCAGTACTTC
TRBJ2-1,TRBV29-1,few,NA,CSVEGRTPSYNEQFF,TGCAGCGTTGAGGGGCGGACTCCCTCCTACAATGAGCAGTTCTTC
TRBJ2-2,TRBV12-3/TRBV12-4,NA,NA,CASSLTETGELFF,TGTGCCAGCAGTTTAACCGAGACCGGGGAGCTGTTTTTT
TRBJ2-1,TRBV7-9,few,TRBD2,CASSYPGLGIDEQFF,TGTGCCAGCAGCTATCCGGGACTAGGGATCGATGAGCAGTTCTTC
TRBJ2-7,TRBV2,few,TRBD1,CASRGQGAVYEQYF,TGTGCCAGCAGGGGACAGGGGGCTGTCTACGAGCAGTACTTC
TRBJ1-2,TRBV7-9,NA,TRBD1,CASRSGTGSYGYTF,TGTGCCAGCAGAAGCGGGACAGGGTCCTATGGCTACACCTTC
TRBJ2-5,TRBV12-3/TRBV12-4,many,NA,CASTQGLGETQYF,TGTGCCAGCACCCAAGGGCTAGGGGAGACCCAGTACTTC
TRBJ2-1,TRBV5-5,NA,NA,CASSLGARTGNEQFF,TGTGCCAGCAGCTTGGGTGCTAGGACTGGCAATGAGCAGTTCTTC
TRBJ2-7,TRBV15,NA,NA,CATSRDLLGAYEQYF,TGTGCCACCAGCAGAGACCTTTTAGGGGCCTACGAGCAGTACTTC
TRBJ2-1,TRBV9,few,NA,CASSVFSRGANNEQFF,TGTGCCAGCAGCGTCTTCAGCCGCGGGGCCAACAATGAGCAGTTCTTC
TRBJ2-7,TRBV4-1,few,TRBD2,CASSQEASGVYEQYF,TGCGCCAGCAGCCAAGAAGCTAGCGGGGTCTACGAGCAGTACTTC
TRBJ2-6,TRBV5-1,NA,NA,CASSLDGVSGANVLTF,TGCGCCAGCAGCTTGGATGGAGTCTCTGGGGCCAACGTCCTGACTTTC
TRBJ2-7,TRBV7-9,NA,NA,CASTPGNEQYF,TGTGCCAGCACCCCAGGTAACGAGCAGTACTTC
TRBJ2-7,TRBV9,many,NA,CASSVGQSSYEQYF,TGTGCCAGCAGCGTAGGGCAGAGCTCCTACGAGCAGTACTTC
TRBJ2-2,TRBV12-3/TRBV12-4,NA,TRBD1,CASSFQGAVTGELFF,TGTGCCAGCAGTTTCCAGGGGGCGGTCACCGGGGAGCTGTTTTTT
TRBJ2-5,TRBV5-1,few,TRBD2,CASSPKRLLAGGETQYF,TGCGCCAGCAGCCCCAAAAGACTACTAGCGGGAGGGGAGACCCAGTACTTC
TRBJ1-1,TRBV12-3/TRBV12-4,NA,NA,CASKTNQETEAFF,TGTGCCAGCAAGACCAACCAGGAGACTGAAGCTTTCTTT
TRBJ1-4,TRBV4-1,NA,NA,CASSLLKGEKLFF,TGCGCCAGCAGCCTCCTTAAGGGGGAAAAACTGTTTTTT
TRBJ2-5,TRBV9,few,TRBD1,CASSTRTGRMFF,TGTGCCAGCAGCACTCGGACAGGACGGATGTTCTTC
TRBJ2-5,TRBV5-1,NA,NA,CASSLRAALNQKTQYF,TGCGCCAGCAGCTTGAGGGCGGCGCTGAATCAAAAGACCCAGTACTTC
TRBJ1-5,TRBV6-6,NA,NA,CASSYLGGFQPQHF,TGTGCCAGCAGTTACCTGGGAGGATTTCAGCCCCAGCATTTT
TRBJ2-1,TRBV5-1,NA,TRBD2,CASSLGGGGTLDEQFF,TGCGCCAGCAGCTTGGGTGGCGGGGGGACCCTCGATGAGCAGTTCTTC
TRBJ2-5,TRBV20-1,once,NA,CSATRDSGKETQYF,TGCAGTGCCACTCGGGACTCCGGGAAAGAGACCCAGTACTTC
TRBJ2-7,TRBV20-1,NA,NA,CSAIYPGRSSYEQYF,TGCAGTGCTATATACCCGGGACGCAGCTCCTACGAGCAGTACTTC
TRBJ2-7,TRBV21-1,few,NA,CASTPDEQYF,TGTGCCAGCACTCCCGACGAGCAGTACTTC